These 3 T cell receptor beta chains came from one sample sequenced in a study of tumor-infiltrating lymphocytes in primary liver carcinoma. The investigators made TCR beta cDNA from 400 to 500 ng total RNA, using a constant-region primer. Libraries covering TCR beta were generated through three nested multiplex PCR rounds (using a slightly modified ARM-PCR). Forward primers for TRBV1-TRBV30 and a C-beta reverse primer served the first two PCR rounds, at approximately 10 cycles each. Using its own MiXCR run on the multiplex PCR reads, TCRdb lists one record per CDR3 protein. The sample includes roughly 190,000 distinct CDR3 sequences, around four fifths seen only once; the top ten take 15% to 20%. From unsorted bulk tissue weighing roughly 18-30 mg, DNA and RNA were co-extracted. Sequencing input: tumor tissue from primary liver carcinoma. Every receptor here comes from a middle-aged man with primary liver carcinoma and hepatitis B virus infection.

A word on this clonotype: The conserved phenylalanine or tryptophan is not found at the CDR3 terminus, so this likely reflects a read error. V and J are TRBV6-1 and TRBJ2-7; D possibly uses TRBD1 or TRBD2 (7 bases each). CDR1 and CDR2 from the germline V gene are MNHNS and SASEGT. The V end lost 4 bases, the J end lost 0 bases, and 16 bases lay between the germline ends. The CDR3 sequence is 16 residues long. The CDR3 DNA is TGTGCCAGCAGTGTGGATCCAGGGGGGGGCTCCTACGAGCAGTACCTC. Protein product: CASSVDPGGGSYEQYL.

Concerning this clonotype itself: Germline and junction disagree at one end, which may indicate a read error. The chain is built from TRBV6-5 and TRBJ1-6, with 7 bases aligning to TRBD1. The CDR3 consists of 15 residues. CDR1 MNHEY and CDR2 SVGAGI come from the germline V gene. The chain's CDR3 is CVSRIEQGWFLPLHF. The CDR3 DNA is TGTGTCAGCAGGATTGAACAGGGGTGGTTTTTACCCCTCCACTTT.

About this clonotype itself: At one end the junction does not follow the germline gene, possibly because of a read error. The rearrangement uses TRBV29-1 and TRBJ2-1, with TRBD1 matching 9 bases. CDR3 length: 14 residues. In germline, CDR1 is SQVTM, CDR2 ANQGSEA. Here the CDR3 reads CSVTRDRVYNEQFF. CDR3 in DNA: TGTAGCGTCACCCGGGACAGGGTGTACAATGAGCAGTTCTTC.